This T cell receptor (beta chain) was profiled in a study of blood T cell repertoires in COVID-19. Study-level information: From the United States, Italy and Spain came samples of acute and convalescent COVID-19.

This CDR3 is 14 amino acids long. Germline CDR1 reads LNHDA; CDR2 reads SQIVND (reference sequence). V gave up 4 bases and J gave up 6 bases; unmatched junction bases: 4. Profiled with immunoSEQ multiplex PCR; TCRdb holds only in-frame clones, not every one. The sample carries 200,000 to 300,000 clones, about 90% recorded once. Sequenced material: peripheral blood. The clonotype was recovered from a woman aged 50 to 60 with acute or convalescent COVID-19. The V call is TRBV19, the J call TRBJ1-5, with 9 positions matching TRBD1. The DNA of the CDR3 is TGTGCCAGTAGTAGGGACAGGGTTGGTCAGCCCCAGCATTTT. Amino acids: CASSRDRVGQPQHF.